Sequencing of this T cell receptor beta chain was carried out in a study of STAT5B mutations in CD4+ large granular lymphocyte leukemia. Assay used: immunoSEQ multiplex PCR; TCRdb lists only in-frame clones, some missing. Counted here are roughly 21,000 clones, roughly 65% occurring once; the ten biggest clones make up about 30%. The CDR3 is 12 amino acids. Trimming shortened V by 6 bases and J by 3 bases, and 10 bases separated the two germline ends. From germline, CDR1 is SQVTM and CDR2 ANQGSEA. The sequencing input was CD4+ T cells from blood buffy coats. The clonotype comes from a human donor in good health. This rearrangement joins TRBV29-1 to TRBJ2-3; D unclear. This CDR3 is CSVRTGTDTQYF. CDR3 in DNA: TGCAGCGTGCGCACCGGTACAGATACGCAGTATTTT.